This TCR beta chain is from a study of T cell responses to AZD1222 COVID-19 vaccine. Trimming shortened V by 1 base and J by 0 bases, and 10 bases separated the two germline ends. Germline CDR1 and CDR2: MNHNS and SASEGT. CDR3 length: 15 amino acids. To note about this clone: The antigen remains undetermined.

Using immunoSEQ multiplex PCR, the repertoire was profiled, and TCRdb retains in-frame clones only, with some absent. The profile covers about 84,000 clones, with nearly 90% appearing a single time and less than 1.6% taken by the ten largest. Regarding the study as a whole: Researchers took repertoire samples only after the peak T cell response had come.

The chain is built from TRBV6-1 and TRBJ2-7, with D unclear. The receptor comes from an adult in good health. Sequenced material: peripheral blood, taken on day 0 of AZD1222 vaccination. In DNA, the CDR3 is TGTGCCAGCAGTGAAGATATTCCGACCTCCTACGAGCAGTACTTC. It yields the protein CASSEDIPTSYEQYF.